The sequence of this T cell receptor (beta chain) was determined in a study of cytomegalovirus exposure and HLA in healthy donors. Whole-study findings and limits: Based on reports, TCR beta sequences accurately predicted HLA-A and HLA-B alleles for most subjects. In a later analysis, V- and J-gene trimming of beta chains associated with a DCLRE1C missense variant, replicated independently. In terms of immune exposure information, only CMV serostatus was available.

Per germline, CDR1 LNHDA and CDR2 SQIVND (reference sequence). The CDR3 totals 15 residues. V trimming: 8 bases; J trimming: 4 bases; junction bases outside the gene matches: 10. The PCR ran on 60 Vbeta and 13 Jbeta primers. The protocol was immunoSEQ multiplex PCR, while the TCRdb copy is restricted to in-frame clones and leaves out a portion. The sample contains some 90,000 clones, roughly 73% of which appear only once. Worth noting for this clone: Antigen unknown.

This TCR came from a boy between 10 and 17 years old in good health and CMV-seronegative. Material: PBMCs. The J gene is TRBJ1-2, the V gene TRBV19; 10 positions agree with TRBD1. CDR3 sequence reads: CASQQDRGFVYGYTF. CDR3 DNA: TGTGCCAGTCAACAGGACAGGGGGTTCGTCTATGGCTACACCTTC.